This passage covers 11 T cell receptor beta chains from one sample sequenced in a study of glioma-infiltrating T cells. The iRepertoire nested amplicon-rescue multiplex PCR amplified TCR alpha and beta CDR3s from RNA. TCRdb redid the calling of the multiplex PCR reads with MiXCR, one entry per CDR3 protein. Of around 97,000 distinct CDR3 sequences in the sample, around 29% were seen once. Sequencing input: glioma tissue, nonneoplastic brain tissue, or PBMCs (not recorded which). The receptors shown here come from a human donor with low-grade glioma or glioblastoma, undergoing nonglioma brain surgery, or in good health (not recorded which).

The sample holds a few counts of this clonotype. The chain uses TRBV10-2 and TRBJ1-5; D is uncertain. There are 13 residues in the CDR3. Looked up from germline, CDR1 is WSHSY and CDR2 is SAAADI. Trimming took off 8 bases at V and 3 bases at J, with 11 bases between the two ends. The CDR3 region has the DNA TGCGCCAGCCGCCCAAGCTTCAATCAGCCCCAGCATTTT. It translates to CASRPSFNQPQHF.

Ten or more counts support this clonotype. V gene TRBV5-5 combines with J gene TRBJ1-2; a possible D gene is TRBD1 (5 bases). Per germline, CDR1 SGHKS and CDR2 YYEKEE (reference sequence). The CDR3 runs 12 residues. V dropped 1 base and J dropped 7 bases, with 8 bases sitting between them. In DNA, the CDR3 is TGTGCCAGCAGCTTGATACAGGCTGGCTACACCTTC. Encoded protein: CASSLIQAGYTF.

This clonotype was seen at least ten times. V gene TRBV14 combines with J gene TRBJ1-1; 9 bases are a match to TRBD1. V shed 4 bases and J 4 bases; nucleotides not matched to a gene: 1. Germline V CDR1 and CDR2: SGHDN, FVKESK. The CDR3 covers 13 residues. The CDR3 reads CASSRQGGTEAFF. In DNA, the CDR3 is TGTGCCAGCAGCCGACAGGGGGGCACTGAAGCTTTCTTT.

This sequence joins TRBV12-3 or TRBV12-4 and TRBJ1-5; D remains unclear. The ends were cut back, 1 base at V and 4 bases at J, with 8 bases in the middle. The CDR3 length is 14 residues. For the CDR3, the DNA is TGTGCCAGCAGTTTAGAGGTTCCTAATCAGCCCCAGCATTTT. It yields the protein CASSLEVPNQPQHF.

This clonotype was seen at least ten times. The chain combines TRBV6-1 with TRBJ1-2, with TRBD1 matching over 9 bases. This CDR3 spans 14 amino acids. From germline, CDR1 is MNHNS and CDR2 SASEGT. V lost 7 bases and J lost 7; bases outside the gene matches: 10. CDR3 amino acids: CASNRRDRVGGYTF. The DNA of the CDR3 is TGTGCCAGCAACCGCCGGGACAGGGTCGGTGGCTACACCTTC.

This clonotype was observed at least ten times. CDR3 region: CASSRNRGRDWRPNYGYTF. The CDR3 bases are TGTGCCAGCAGCAGAAACAGGGGGCGGGATTGGCGACCTAACTATGGCTACACCTTC. This chain links TRBV3-1 with TRBJ1-2, with 9 nucleotides matching TRBD1. With V trimmed by 5 bases and J by 0 bases, 16 bases remained unmatched. This CDR3 comprises 19 residues. Germline loops: CDR1 LGHDT, CDR2 YNNKEL (reference sequence).

This clonotype was found many times. J is TRBJ2-7 and V is TRBV7-6, with 7 bases fitting TRBD1. J lost 4 bases, V lost 2 bases, and 5 bases had no gene match. This CDR3 has 14 residues. Germline CDR1 is SGHVS and CDR2 is FNYEAQ. CDR3 sequence: CASSLTGVVYEQYF. Written as DNA, the CDR3 is TGTGCCAGCAGCTTAACAGGGGTTGTTTACGAGCAGTACTTC.

This clonotype was found a few times. The rearrangement uses TRBV5-1 and TRBJ2-3; the D is unclear. Germline V gene lookup returns CDR1 SGHRS and CDR2 YFSETQ. The ends were cut back, 3 bases at V and 0 bases at J, with 8 bases in the middle. The CDR3 contains 14 residues. The CDR3, as DNA: TGCGCCAGCAGCTCTGCTTCTAGCACAGATACGCAGTATTTT. Translating it yields CASSSASSTDTQYF.

This clonotype occurred many times. The chain employs TRBV6-1 and TRBJ2-7, with 9 positions matching TRBD1. The CDR3 is 15 amino acids. Per the germline V gene, CDR1 is MNHNS and CDR2 is SASEGT. V shed 7 bases and J 0 bases; nucleotides not matched to a gene: 7. CDR3: CASKKPGQGSYEQYF. DNA of the CDR3: TGTGCCAGCAAGAAGCCGGGACAGGGCTCCTACGAGCAGTACTTC.

This clonotype has only a few counts. V and J are TRBV12-3 or TRBV12-4 and TRBJ1-1, with 10 bases matching TRBD1. This CDR3 is 13 amino acids long. The V gene end was trimmed by 7 bases and the J gene end by 7 bases; junction bases not matched to a gene: 6. The CDR3 nucleotides are TGTGCCAGCAAAAGGACAGGGGGTGGTGAAGCTTTCTTT. Translation gives CASKRTGGGEAFF.

Only a few counts were recorded for this clonotype. The V and J genes are TRBV3-1 and TRBJ2-1, with D perhaps matching TRBD1 (6 bases). Germline values: CDR1 LGHDT, CDR2 YNNKEL (reference sequence). This CDR3 spans 15 amino acids. V shed 5 bases and J shed 6 bases, with 17 bases lying between them. Written as DNA, the CDR3 is TGTGCCAGCAGCTTACTAGACAGGTCGGGCAATGAGCAGTTCTTC. It is translated as CASSLLDRSGNEQFF.